This passage covers 10 T cell receptor beta chains from one sample sequenced in a study of long-term antiretroviral therapy in people with HIV. A v3.0 immunoSEQ assay was performed at survey level. Using immunoSEQ multiplex PCR, the repertoire was profiled, and TCRdb retains in-frame clones only, with some absent. The sample holds tens of thousands of clones, about four fifths seen once. This material consisted of unsorted PBMCs, taken 0.3 years after starting antiretroviral therapy. The receptors shown here come from a man between 45 and 60 years old with HIV.

This chain connects TRBV5-1 to TRBJ2-1; D call uncertain. The CDR3 contains 12 residues. V shed 0 bases and J shed 4 bases, with 2 bases lying between them. Germline loops: CDR1 SGHRS, CDR2 YFSETQ. CDR3 loop: CASSLVYNEQFF. The CDR3 DNA follows: TGCGCCAGCAGCTTGGTGTACAATGAGCAGTTCTTC.

This chain joins TRBV5-5 and TRBJ2-3; the D gene is possibly TRBD1 (6 bases). Germline values: CDR1 SGHKS, CDR2 YYEKEE (reference sequence). The CDR3 has 15 amino acids. V lost 5 bases and J lost 5, with 18 bases in between. In DNA, the CDR3 is TGTGCCAGCAGGCCGGTTCCAGGGGTCATAGATACGCAGTATTTT. Encoded protein: CASRPVPGVIDTQYF.

The chain couples TRBV2 to TRBJ1-2, with no clear D. The CDR3 extends over 13 amino acids. CDR1 is SNHLY and CDR2 is FYNNEI in the germline V gene. V dropped 5 bases and J dropped 3 bases, with 10 bases sitting between them. The CDR3, as DNA: TGTGCCAGCAGTAGCGAGGCCCACTATGGCTACACCTTC. Residues: CASSSEAHYGYTF.

The rearrangement uses TRBV7-6 and TRBJ2-3; TRBD1 matches at 9 bases. V was clipped by 4 bases and J by 2 bases; unmatched bases: 4. CDR3 length equals 15 residues. Germline loops: CDR1 SGHVS, CDR2 FNYEAQ. Here the CDR3 DNA reads TGTGCCAGCAGCTCGGGACAGGGAGACACAGATACGCAGTATTTT. Translating gives CASSSGQGDTDTQYF.

The chain employs TRBV27 and TRBJ1-1; TRBD1 is a possible D gene (5 bases). V lost 8 bases and J lost 5, with 15 bases in between. CDR3 size: 13 residues. Germline values: CDR1 MNHEY, CDR2 SMNVEV (reference sequence). The CDR3 coding sequence is TGTGCCAGCGCGCTAGGCCGGACAACTGAAGCTTTCTTT. This gives the protein CASALGRTTEAFF.

The rearrangement joins TRBV7-2 to TRBJ2-7, with 10 bases fitting TRBD2. This CDR3 is 13 amino acids long. J lost 7 bases, V lost 6 bases, and 6 bases had no gene match. Germline V gives CDR1 SGHTA, CDR2 FQGNSA. As DNA, the CDR3 is TGTGCCAGCAGTTCAGCGGGGGGGTGGGAGCAGTACTTC. Its translation is CASSSAGGWEQYF.

The chain links TRBV18 to TRBJ1-2, with no clear D. The CDR3 covers 15 residues. With 6 bases removed from V and 3 bases from J, the gap between germline ends came to 17 bases. Germline V gene sequence: CDR1 KGHSH, CDR2 LQKENI. The CDR3 sequence is CASSGTVPHYYGYTF. CDR3 in DNA: TGTGCCAGCTCGGGAACGGTACCCCACTACTATGGCTACACCTTC. Full variable domain (missing parts from reference TRBV18 and TRBJ1-2): NAGVMQNPRHLVRRRGQEARLRCSPMKGHSHVYWYRQLPEEGLKFMVYLQKENIIDESGMPKERFSAEFPKEGPSILRIQQVVRGDSAAYFCASSGTVPHYYGYTFGSGTRLTVV.

This clone was picked up a small number of times. The chain recombines TRBV27 with TRBJ2-7; 7 nucleotides line up with TRBD1. V was pared by 5 bases and J by 3 bases, with 4 bases of the junction left unmatched. Germline-derived CDR1 and CDR2 are MNHEY and SMNVEV (reference sequence). The CDR3 is 13 residues long. The chain's CDR3 is CASSGRDSYEQYF. CDR3 nucleotides: TGTGCCAGCAGTGGTAGGGACAGCTACGAGCAGTACTTC.

This rearrangement joins TRBV7-9 to TRBJ1-1; TRBD1 might be the D (5 bases). The CDR3 length is 13 residues. In germline, CDR1 is SEHNR, CDR2 FQNEAQ (reference sequence). The V end lost 8 bases, the J end lost 4 bases, and 14 bases lay between the germline ends. The CDR3 DNA reads as TGTGCCAGCCTCAGGGAAAGTGGCACTGAAGCTTTCTTT. Amino acids: CASLRESGTEAFF.

This chain uses TRBV21-1 with TRBJ2-5; TRBD2, the D gene given by the table, was not confirmed from the DNA. TRBV21-1 counts as a pseudogene. The CDR3 consists of 13 residues. The CDR3 reads CASSNNCVETQYF. DNA of the CDR3: TGTGCCAGCAGCAATAATTGTGTAGAGACCCAGTACTTC.